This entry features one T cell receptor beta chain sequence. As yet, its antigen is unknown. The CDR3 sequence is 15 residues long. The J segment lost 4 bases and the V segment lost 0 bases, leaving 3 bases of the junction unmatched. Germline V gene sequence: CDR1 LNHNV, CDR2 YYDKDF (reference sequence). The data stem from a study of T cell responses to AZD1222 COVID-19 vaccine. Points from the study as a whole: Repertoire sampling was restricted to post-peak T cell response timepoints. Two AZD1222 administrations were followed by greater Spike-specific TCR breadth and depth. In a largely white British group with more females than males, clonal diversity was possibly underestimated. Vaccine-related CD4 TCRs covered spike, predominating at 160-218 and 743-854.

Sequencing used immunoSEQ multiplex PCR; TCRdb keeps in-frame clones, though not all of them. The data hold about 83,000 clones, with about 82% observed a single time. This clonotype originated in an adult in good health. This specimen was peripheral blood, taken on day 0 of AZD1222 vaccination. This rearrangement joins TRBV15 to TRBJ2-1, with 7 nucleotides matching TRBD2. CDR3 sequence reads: CATSREGGRYNEQFF. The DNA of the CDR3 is TGTGCCACCAGCAGAGAGGGCGGGAGATACAATGAGCAGTTCTTC.